This TCR beta chain emerged from a study of shared clonotypes between healthy human individuals. Details on this clone: The antigen remains unidentified.

Per the germline V gene, CDR1 is SQVTM and CDR2 is ANQGSEA. This CDR3 is 12 amino acids long. V was trimmed by 3 bases and J by 3 bases, leaving 9 bases between them. 300 ng DNA, some 30,000 T cell genomes, went into unsorted PBMC replicate PCRs. The repertoire was sequenced with immunoSEQ multiplex PCR; TCRdb's copy has only in-frame clones and lacks some. The sample holds about half a million clones, around 74% seen once. The study, taken as a whole, reports: Sampling used blood alone; tissue repertoires probably differ.

This TCR was recovered from a middle-aged woman in good health. Some clones in this sample may be carry-over from other donors' samples. The V gene is TRBV29-1, the J gene TRBJ2-7; possibly TRBD1 for D (5 bases). The sequenced material came from PBMCs. This CDR3 is CSVDVQGYEQYF. The CDR3 DNA reads TGCAGCGTTGATGTGCAGGGCTACGAGCAGTACTTC.